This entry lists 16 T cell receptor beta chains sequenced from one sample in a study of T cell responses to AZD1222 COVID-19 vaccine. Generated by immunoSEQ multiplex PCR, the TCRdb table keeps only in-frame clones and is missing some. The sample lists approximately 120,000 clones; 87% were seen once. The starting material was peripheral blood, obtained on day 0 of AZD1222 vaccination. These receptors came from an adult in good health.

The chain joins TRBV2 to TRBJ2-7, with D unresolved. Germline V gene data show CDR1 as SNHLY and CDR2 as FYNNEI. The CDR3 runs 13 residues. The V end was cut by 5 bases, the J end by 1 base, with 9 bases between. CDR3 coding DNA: TGTGCCAGCAGTCAGCTAGAATCCTACGAGCAGTACTTC. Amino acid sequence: CASSQLESYEQYF. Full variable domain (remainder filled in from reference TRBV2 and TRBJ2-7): EPEVTQTPSHQVTQMGQEVILRCVPISNHLYFYWYRQILGQKVEFLVSFYNNEISEKSEIFDDQFSVERPDGSNFTLKIRSTKLEDSAMYFCASSQLESYEQYFGPGTRLTVT.

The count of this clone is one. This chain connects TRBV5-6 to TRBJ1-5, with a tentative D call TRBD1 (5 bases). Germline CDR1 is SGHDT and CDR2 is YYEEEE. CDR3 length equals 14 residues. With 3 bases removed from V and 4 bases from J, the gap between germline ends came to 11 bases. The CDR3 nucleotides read TGTGCCAGCAGCTCTCAGGGTTCGAATCAGCCCCAGCATTTT. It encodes CASSSQGSNQPQHF.

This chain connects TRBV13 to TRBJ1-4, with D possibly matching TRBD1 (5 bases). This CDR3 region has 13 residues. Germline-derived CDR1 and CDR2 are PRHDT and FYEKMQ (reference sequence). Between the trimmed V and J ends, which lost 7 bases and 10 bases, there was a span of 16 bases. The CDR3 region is CASTLGRGGKLFF. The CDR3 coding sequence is TGTGCCAGCACTCTAGGCCGTGGGGGAAAACTGTTTTTT.

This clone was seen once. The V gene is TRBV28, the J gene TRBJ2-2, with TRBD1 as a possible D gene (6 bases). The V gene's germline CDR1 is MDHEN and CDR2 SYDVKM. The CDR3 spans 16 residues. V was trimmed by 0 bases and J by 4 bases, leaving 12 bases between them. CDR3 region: CASSLWGVGGTGELFF. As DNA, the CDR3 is TGTGCCAGCAGTTTATGGGGGGTAGGGGGCACCGGGGAGCTGTTTTTT.

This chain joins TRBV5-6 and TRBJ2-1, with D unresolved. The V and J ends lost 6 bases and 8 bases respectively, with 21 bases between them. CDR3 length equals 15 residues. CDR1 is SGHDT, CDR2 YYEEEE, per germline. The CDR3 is CASTEMVSGPDEQFF. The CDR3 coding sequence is TGTGCCAGCACCGAAATGGTATCAGGCCCGGATGAGCAGTTCTTC.

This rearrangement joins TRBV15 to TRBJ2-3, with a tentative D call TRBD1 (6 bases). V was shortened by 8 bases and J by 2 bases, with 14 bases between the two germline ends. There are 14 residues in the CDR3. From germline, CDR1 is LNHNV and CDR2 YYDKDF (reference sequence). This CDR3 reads CATQKGGDTDTQYF. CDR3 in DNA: TGTGCCACCCAGAAAGGGGGAGACACAGATACGCAGTATTTT.

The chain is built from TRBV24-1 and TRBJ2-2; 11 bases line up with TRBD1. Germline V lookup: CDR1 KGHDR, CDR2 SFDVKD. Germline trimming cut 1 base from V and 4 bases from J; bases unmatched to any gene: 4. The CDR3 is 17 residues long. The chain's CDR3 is CATSDFLGTGGTGELFF. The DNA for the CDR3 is TGTGCCACCAGTGATTTCTTGGGGACAGGGGGCACCGGGGAGCTGTTTTTT.

The CDR3 protein is CASSLGRGNIQYF. The CDR3 coding sequence is TGTGCCAGCAGCTTGGGCCGAGGGAACATTCAGTACTTC. The V call is TRBV7-2, the J call TRBJ2-4; D may be TRBD2 (5 bases). Germline V gene data show CDR1 as SGHTA and CDR2 as FQGNSA. CDR3 length: 13 amino acids. Trimming took off 3 bases at V and 7 bases at J, with 10 bases between the two ends.

The CDR3 is CATSRGEPRTADTQYF. CDR3 coding DNA: TGTGCCACCAGCAGAGGGGAACCAAGGACAGCAGATACGCAGTATTTT. The gene calls are TRBV15 and TRBJ2-3; possibly TRBD1 for D (6 bases). Germline CDR1 and CDR2: LNHNV and YYDKDF (reference sequence). V lost 1 base, J lost 4 bases, and 15 bases lay in between. The CDR3 covers 16 residues.

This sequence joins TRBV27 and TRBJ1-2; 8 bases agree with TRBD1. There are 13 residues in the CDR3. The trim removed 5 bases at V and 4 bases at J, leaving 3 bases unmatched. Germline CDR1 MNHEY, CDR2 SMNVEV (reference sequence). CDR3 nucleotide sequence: TGTGCCAGCAGTCAGGGGGCGAGCTATGGCTACACCTTC. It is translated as CASSQGASYGYTF.

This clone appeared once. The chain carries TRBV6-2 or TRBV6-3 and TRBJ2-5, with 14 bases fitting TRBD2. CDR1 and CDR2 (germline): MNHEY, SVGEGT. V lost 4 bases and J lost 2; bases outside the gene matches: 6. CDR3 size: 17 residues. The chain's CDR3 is CASSSPGTSGSQETQYF. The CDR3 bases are TGTGCCAGCAGTTCACCCGGGACTAGCGGGAGTCAAGAGACCCAGTACTTC.

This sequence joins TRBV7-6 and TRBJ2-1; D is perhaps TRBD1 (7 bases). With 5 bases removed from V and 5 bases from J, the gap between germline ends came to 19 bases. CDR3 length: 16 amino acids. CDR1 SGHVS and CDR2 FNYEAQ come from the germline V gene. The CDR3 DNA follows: TGTGCCAGCAGCCCCCGGTGGAGGGGGCGAGACAATGAGCAGTTCTTC. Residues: CASSPRWRGRDNEQFF.

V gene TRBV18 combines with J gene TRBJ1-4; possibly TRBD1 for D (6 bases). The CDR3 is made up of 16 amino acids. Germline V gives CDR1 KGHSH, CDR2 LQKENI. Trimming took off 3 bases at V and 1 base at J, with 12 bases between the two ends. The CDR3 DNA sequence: TGTGCCAGCTCACCGCTGGGGGCGGTAACTAATGAAAAACTGTTTTTT. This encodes CASSPLGAVTNEKLFF.

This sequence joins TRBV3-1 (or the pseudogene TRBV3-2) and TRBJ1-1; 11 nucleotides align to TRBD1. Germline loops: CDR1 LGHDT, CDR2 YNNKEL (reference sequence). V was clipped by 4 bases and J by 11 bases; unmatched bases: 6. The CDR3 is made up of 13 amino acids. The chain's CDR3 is CASSPLGQGAAFF. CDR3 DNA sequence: TGTGCCAGCAGCCCCCTAGGACAGGGGGCGGCTTTCTTT.

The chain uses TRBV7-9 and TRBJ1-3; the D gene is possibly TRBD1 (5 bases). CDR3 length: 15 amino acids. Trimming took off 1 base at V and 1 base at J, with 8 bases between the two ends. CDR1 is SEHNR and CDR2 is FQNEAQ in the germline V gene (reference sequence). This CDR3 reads CASSLERGSGNTIYF. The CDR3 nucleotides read TGTGCCAGCAGCTTAGAGAGGGGATCTGGAAACACCATATATTTT.

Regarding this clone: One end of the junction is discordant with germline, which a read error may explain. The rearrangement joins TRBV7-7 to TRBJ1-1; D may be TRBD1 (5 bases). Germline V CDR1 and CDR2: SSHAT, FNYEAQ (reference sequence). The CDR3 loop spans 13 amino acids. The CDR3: CASSLDSNTEAFF. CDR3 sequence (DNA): TGTGCTAGCAGCTTAGACAGCAACACTGAAGCTTTCTTT.